The rows below give T cell receptor beta chains drawn from one sample of a study of technical replicates of blood from a few donors. Sequencing was performed with immunoSEQ multiplex PCR; in TCRdb, only in-frame clones are kept and a portion is missing. The table has over 85,000 clones, 90% to 97% seen once. What was sequenced was T cells isolated from PBMCs. Receptor source: a human donor in good health. Both conserved end residues are part of each CDR3. A D gene is named only where the DNA matches it firmly. Expanded clones get a size class; other rows say once, few or many, or leave the size out.

>TRBV15|.|TRBJ1-2|.
CATSRDKGGGYGYTF
TGTGCCACCAGCAGAGATAAAGGGGGTGGCTATGGCTACACCTTC
>TRBV18|.|TRBJ2-1|.
CASSPRDSPINNEQFF
TGTGCCAGCTCACCACGGGACTCCCCTATCAACAATGAGCAGTTCTTC
>TRBV6-5|.|TRBJ1-2|.
CASSYGQLMGYTF
TGTGCCAGCAGTTACGGACAGCTTATGGGCTACACCTTC
>TRBV5-1|.|TRBJ1-4|TRBD1
CASSSGQENEKLFF
TGCGCCAGCAGCTCTGGACAGGAGAATGAAAAACTGTTTTTT
>TRBV2|.|TRBJ2-7|TRBD1
CASSKDRGYEQYF
TGTGCCAGCAGTAAGGACAGGGGCTACGAGCAGTACTTC
>TRBV7-9|.|TRBJ1-1|.
CASSLPGVTEAFF
TGTGCCAGCAGCCTACCCGGGGTTACTGAAGCTTTCTTT
>TRBV11-1|few|TRBJ2-5|.
CASSLEPRLRETQYF
TGTGCCAGCAGCTTAGAGCCGAGGCTACGGGAGACCCAGTACTTC
>TRBV5-4|.|TRBJ2-2|.
CASRDITGNTGELFF
TGTGCCAGCAGGGATATAACAGGGAACACCGGGGAGCTGTTTTTT
>TRBV27|.|TRBJ2-1|TRBD1
CASRGSGTGTEQFF
TGTGCCAGCAGAGGCTCCGGGACAGGGACTGAGCAGTTCTTC
>TRBV5-1|.|TRBJ2-7|TRBD2
CASSLSGTAYEQYF
TGCGCCAGCAGCCTGAGCGGGACTGCCTACGAGCAGTACTTC
>TRBV28|.|TRBJ1-1|.
CASSPAPGVGAEAFF
TGTGCCAGCAGTCCAGCCCCAGGGGTTGGAGCTGAAGCTTTCTTT
>TRBV9|once|TRBJ2-1|TRBD2
CASSGVLAGNNEQFF
TGTGCCAGCAGCGGGGTACTAGCGGGTAATAATGAGCAGTTCTTC